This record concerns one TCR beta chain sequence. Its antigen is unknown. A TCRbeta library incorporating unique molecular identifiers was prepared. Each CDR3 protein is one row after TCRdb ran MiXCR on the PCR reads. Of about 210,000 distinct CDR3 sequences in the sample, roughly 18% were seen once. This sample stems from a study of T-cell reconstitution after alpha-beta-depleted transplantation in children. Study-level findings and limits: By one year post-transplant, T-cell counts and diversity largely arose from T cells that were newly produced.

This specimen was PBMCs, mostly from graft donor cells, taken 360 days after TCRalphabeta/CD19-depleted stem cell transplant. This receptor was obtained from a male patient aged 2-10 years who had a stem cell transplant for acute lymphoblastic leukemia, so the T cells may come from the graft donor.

In DNA form, the CDR3 reads TGTGCCAGCAGCCAAGATCCCCGGAGGGGCAGGACGAAACAAGAGACCCAGTACTTC. Amino acid sequence: CASSQDPRRGRTKQETQYF. This chain connects TRBV4-2 to TRBJ2-5; D possibly corresponds to TRBD2 (6 bases). Trimming stripped 0 bases from V and 2 bases from J, with 22 bases between. This CDR3 spans 19 amino acids. Germline V lookup: CDR1 LGHNA, CDR2 YNFKEQ.